This passage covers 23 T cell receptor beta chains from one sample sequenced in a study of cytomegalovirus exposure and HLA in healthy donors. A multiplex PCR was run with 60 Vbeta primers and 13 Jbeta primers. Only in-frame clones appear in the TCRdb table, and some are missing; sequencing was by immunoSEQ multiplex PCR. The sample lists over 70,000 clones, over 60% seen once, with around a fifth in the top ten. The sample taken for sequencing was PBMCs. The receptors originated from a woman in her forties or fifties in good health and CMV-seropositive.

This sequence joins TRBV6-5 and TRBJ2-5; 8 bases map to TRBD2. CDR1 is MNHEY and CDR2 is SVGAGI in the germline V gene. CDR3 length equals 15 residues. V was pared by 2 bases and J by 4 bases, with 6 bases of the junction left unmatched. CDR3 DNA sequence: TGTGCCAGCAGTTACACAGCGGCGGGGGGAGAGACCCAGTACTTC. It yields the protein CASSYTAAGGETQYF.

V usage is TRBV6-5 and J usage is TRBJ2-7; 9 bases map to TRBD1. This CDR3 region has 15 residues. V dropped 6 bases and J dropped 2; count of bases not matched to a gene: 8. Germline V gives CDR1 MNHEY, CDR2 SVGAGI. CDR3 coding DNA: TGTGCCAGCAGCCAGGGGGACAGGGAGACCTACGAGCAGTACTTC. It codes for CASSQGDRETYEQYF.

The chain uses TRBV10-2 and TRBJ1-4; TRBD1 matches 7 bases. The trim removed 0 bases at V and 6 bases at J, leaving 10 bases unmatched. The CDR3 covers 17 residues. Germline assignment: CDR1 WSHSY and CDR2 SAAADI. The CDR3 is CASSESVFAQGDEKLFF. DNA of the CDR3: TGCGCCAGCAGTGAGTCTGTTTTTGCTCAGGGGGATGAAAAACTGTTTTTT.

This chain connects TRBV5-4 to TRBJ2-7, with 8 bases matching TRBD1. This CDR3 region has 13 residues. Germline V gene lookup returns CDR1 SGHNT and CDR2 YYREEE (reference sequence). V trimming: 4 bases; J trimming: 3 bases; junction bases outside the gene matches: 3. The CDR3 reads CASSGGQDYEQYF. The CDR3 DNA sequence: TGTGCCAGCAGCGGGGGACAGGACTACGAGCAGTACTTC.

This clone has a handful of counts. The rearrangement joins TRBV7-9 to TRBJ2-2, with 13 bases matching TRBD2. CDR1 is SEHNR and CDR2 is FQNEAQ in the germline V gene (reference sequence). After removal of 5 bases from V and 9 bases from J, the junction contained 9 bases not matched to a gene. The CDR3 extends over 16 amino acids. CDR3 amino acids: CASSPTSGGALRELFF. DNA of the CDR3: TGTGCCAGCAGCCCTACTAGCGGGGGGGCCCTGAGGGAGCTGTTTTTT.

The chain links TRBV5-1 to TRBJ1-1; D may be TRBD1 (6 bases). Trimming stripped 3 bases from V and 5 bases from J, with 26 bases between. The CDR3 totals 18 residues. CDR1 and CDR2 from the germline V gene are SGHRS and YFSETQ. CDR3 residues: CASSSGASGMTGLTEAFF. CDR3 in DNA: TGCGCCAGCAGCTCCGGTGCGTCTGGTATGACAGGATTAACTGAAGCTTTCTTT.

The sample holds a few counts of this clone. This chain links TRBV28 with TRBJ2-5, with 8 bases that match TRBD1. CDR3 length: 16 residues. V shed 5 bases and J 2 bases; nucleotides not matched to a gene: 10. Germline CDR1 is MDHEN and CDR2 is SYDVKM. CDR3 in amino acids: CASSPRQGKGQETQYF. The CDR3 coding sequence is TGTGCCAGCAGTCCTCGACAGGGGAAGGGACAAGAGACCCAGTACTTC.

The chain combines TRBV30 with TRBJ1-2, with TRBD1 matching 8 bases. There are 17 residues in the CDR3. The germline V gene has CDR1 GTSNPN and CDR2 SVGIG (reference sequence). With 0 bases clipped from V and 4 bases from J, the junction kept 13 bases outside the gene matches. The CDR3 DNA sequence: TGTGCCTGGAGTGTAGGGCCGATTTTACAGGGGGTCTATGGCTACACCTTC. It encodes CAWSVGPILQGVYGYTF.

The chain carries TRBV30 and TRBJ2-5, with 11 bases aligning to TRBD2. CDR1 and CDR2 from the germline V gene are GTSNPN and SVGIG (reference sequence). The CDR3 runs to 18 residues. The V and J ends lost 0 bases and 2 bases, in that order; junction bases with no gene match: 11. Written as DNA, the CDR3 is TGTGCCTGGAGTGTACTGGGACTAGCGGAGGGTGGACAAGAGACCCAGTACTTC. The encoded protein is CAWSVLGLAEGGQETQYF.

The chain links TRBV19 to TRBJ1-5; D is undetermined. Trimming took 7 bases from V and 3 from J, leaving 13 bases between them. CDR3 length: 14 residues. The germline V gene encodes CDR1 LNHDA and CDR2 SQIVND (reference sequence). The CDR3 reads CASTTFPDNQPQHF. The CDR3 coding sequence is TGTGCCAGTACCACATTCCCCGACAATCAGCCCCAGCATTTT.

J is TRBJ2-1 and V is TRBV13; 11 nucleotides agree with TRBD2. The junction had 9 bases not matched to a gene; V was cut back by 1 base and J by 4 bases. Germline V gives CDR1 PRHDT, CDR2 FYEKMQ (reference sequence). The CDR3 is 18 residues long. The CDR3 DNA reads TGTGCCAGCAGCTTAGCCCCGCCGGGACTAGCGGTATACAATGAGCAGTTCTTC. Residues: CASSLAPPGLAVYNEQFF.

This clone was observed a few times. The chain carries TRBV7-9 and TRBJ2-7, with D perhaps matching TRBD2 (6 bases). The CDR3 runs to 13 residues. Per the germline V gene, CDR1 is SEHNR and CDR2 is FQNEAQ (reference sequence). Trimming stripped 3 bases from V and 4 bases from J, with 10 bases between. The CDR3 here is CASSFAGMYEQYF. CDR3 bases: TGTGCCAGCAGCTTTGCGGGGATGTACGAGCAGTACTTC.

The rearrangement uses TRBV14 and TRBJ2-3, with D uncertain. Germline CDR1 reads SGHDN; CDR2 reads FVKESK. This CDR3 has 13 residues. Trimming stripped 4 bases from V and 2 bases from J, with 7 bases between. The CDR3 nucleotides are TGTGCCAGCAGCCTCGGGTACACAGATACGCAGTATTTT. Translated, it gives CASSLGYTDTQYF.

This CDR3 reads CASSIGQGLSYEQYF. For the CDR3, the DNA is TGTGCCAGTAGTATAGGGCAGGGCCTCTCCTACGAGCAGTACTTC. V usage is TRBV19 and J usage is TRBJ2-7, with a possible D match to TRBD1 (5 bases). The V end was cut by 1 base, the J end by 0 bases, with 10 bases between. The germline CDR1 and CDR2 sequences are LNHDA and SQIVND (reference sequence). The CDR3 has 15 residues.

The rearrangement uses TRBV4-2 and TRBJ2-7; D is perhaps TRBD1 (6 bases). The CDR3 has 15 amino acids. Germline lookup yields CDR1 LGHNA and CDR2 YNFKEQ. The ends were cut back, 0 bases at V and 1 base at J, with 10 bases in the middle. CDR3 sequence reads: CASSQEYTGSYEQYF. The CDR3 DNA reads TGTGCCAGCAGCCAAGAGTACACAGGGTCCTACGAGCAGTACTTC.

The chain employs TRBV18 and TRBJ1-4, with D hard to call. V lost 4 bases, J lost 0 bases, and 9 bases lay in between. The CDR3 totals 15 residues. CDR1 is KGHSH, CDR2 LQKENI, per germline. Written as DNA, the CDR3 is TGTGCCAGCTCACTATCCTCTGCAACTAATGAAAAACTGTTTTTT. Protein product: CASSLSSATNEKLFF.

The rearrangement uses TRBV5-1 and TRBJ1-1; TRBD1 agrees at 10 bases. Trimming cost V 6 bases and J 4 bases; bases outside gene matches: 9. This CDR3 comprises 15 residues. The germline V gene has CDR1 SGHRS and CDR2 YFSETQ. CDR3 in amino acids: CASTTGGAGGTEAFF. CDR3 DNA: TGCGCCAGCACGACAGGGGGCGCAGGTGGCACTGAAGCTTTCTTT.

The V gene is TRBV28, the J gene TRBJ1-2; TRBD1 might be the D (5 bases). Trimming cost V 2 bases and J 6 bases, with 10 bases left between them. Germline V gene sequence: CDR1 MDHEN, CDR2 SYDVKM. This CDR3 region has 13 residues. This chain's CDR3 is CASSLSSGNGYTF. In nucleotides, the CDR3 is TGTGCCAGCAGTTTAAGCTCAGGGAATGGCTACACCTTC.

The rearrangement joins TRBV5-1 to TRBJ2-3, with 7 bases identical to TRBD2. The V gene end was trimmed by 2 bases and the J gene end by 1 base; junction bases not matched to a gene: 1. The germline V gene encodes CDR1 SGHRS and CDR2 YFSETQ. The CDR3 has 14 amino acids. The CDR3 DNA sequence: TGCGCCAGCAGCTTCCGGGGGGGCACAGATACGCAGTATTTT. Its protein is CASSFRGGTDTQYF.

The chain uses TRBV30 and TRBJ1-1; tentative D call: TRBD1 (6 bases). Germline V gene data show CDR1 as GTSNPN and CDR2 as SVGIG (reference sequence). The CDR3 runs 13 residues. V was cut by 2 bases and J by 1 base, with 8 bases left in between. CDR3 loop: CAWSTTGNTEAFF. The CDR3 DNA reads as TGTGCCTGGAGTACGACAGGGAACACTGAAGCTTTCTTT.

The chain is built from TRBV5-8 and TRBJ1-2; D is undetermined. Trimming pared 0 bases from V and 5 bases from J, leaving 11 bases between. The CDR3 extends over 14 amino acids. Per germline, CDR1 SGHTS and CDR2 YDEGEE. The CDR3 DNA reads as TGTGCCAGCAGCTTGGCCCAACAGCCGTATGGCTACACCTTC. Protein: CASSLAQQPYGYTF.

The rearrangement joins TRBV9 to TRBJ1-4, with D possibly being TRBD1 (6 bases). Germline V lookup: CDR1 SGDLS, CDR2 YYNGEE. Trimming stripped 4 bases from V and 8 bases from J, with 15 bases between. CDR3 length: 14 amino acids. The CDR3 protein is CASSFTGFGEKLFF. DNA for the CDR3: TGTGCCAGCAGCTTTACAGGGTTCGGGGAAAAACTGTTTTTT.

V usage is TRBV6-1 and J usage is TRBJ2-7, with 7 bases matching TRBD1. The CDR3 is 13 amino acids. CDR1 and CDR2 from the germline V gene are MNHNS and SASEGT. V lost 6 bases, J lost 2 bases, and 4 bases stayed unmatched. The CDR3 coding sequence is TGTGCCAGCAGAGGACAGGACGCCTACGAGCAGTACTTC. Amino acid sequence: CASRGQDAYEQYF.